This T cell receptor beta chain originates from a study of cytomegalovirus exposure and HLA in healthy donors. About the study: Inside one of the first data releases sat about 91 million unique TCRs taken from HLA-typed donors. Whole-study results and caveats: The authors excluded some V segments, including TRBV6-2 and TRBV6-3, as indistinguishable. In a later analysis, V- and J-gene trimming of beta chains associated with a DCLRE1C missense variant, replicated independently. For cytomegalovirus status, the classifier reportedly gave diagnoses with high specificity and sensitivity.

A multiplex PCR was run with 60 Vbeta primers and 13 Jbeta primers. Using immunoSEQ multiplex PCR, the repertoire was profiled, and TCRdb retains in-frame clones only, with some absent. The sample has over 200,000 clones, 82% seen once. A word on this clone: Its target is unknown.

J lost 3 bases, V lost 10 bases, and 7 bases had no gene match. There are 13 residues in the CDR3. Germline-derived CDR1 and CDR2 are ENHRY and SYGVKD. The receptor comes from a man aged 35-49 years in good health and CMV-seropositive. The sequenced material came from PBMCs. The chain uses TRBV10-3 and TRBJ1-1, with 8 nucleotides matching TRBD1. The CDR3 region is CATARGLDTEAFF. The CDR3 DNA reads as TGTGCCACCGCCAGGGGGCTGGACACTGAAGCTTTCTTT.